The rows below give T cell receptor beta chains drawn from one sample of a study of blood T cell repertoires in COVID-19. Clones were sequenced by immunoSEQ multiplex PCR, and TCRdb holds only the in-frame ones, with some missing. The repertoire holds around 240,000 clones, with approximately 81% as singletons. The sequenced material came from peripheral blood. The receptors were gathered from a man aged 35-49 years with acute or convalescent COVID-19. The CDR3 runs from the conserved cysteine through the conserved F or W. The order of the fields is clone size, V gene, J gene, D gene, CDR3 protein, CDR3 DNA. D genes are given only for firm matches. The size of a clone is reported for some rows only, either as once, few or many, or as a class for expanded clones.

abundance: NA
v_gene: TRBV5-4
j_gene: TRBJ2-7
d_gene: NA
CDR3aa: CASSEGAGGAYEQYF
CDR3nt: TGTGCCAGCAGCGAGGGAGCCGGCGGGGCCTACGAGCAGTACTTC

abundance: NA
v_gene: TRBV11-2
j_gene: TRBJ1-6
d_gene: NA
CDR3aa: CASSLGAGSPLHF
CDR3nt: TGTGCCAGCAGCTTAGGAGCAGGTTCACCCCTCCACTTT

abundance: NA
v_gene: TRBV6-5
j_gene: TRBJ1-1
d_gene: NA
CDR3aa: CASRLELNTEAFF
CDR3nt: TGTGCCAGCAGATTAGAGTTGAACACTGAAGCTTTCTTT

abundance: few
v_gene: TRBV5-6
j_gene: TRBJ1-2
d_gene: TRBD1
CDR3aa: CASSFGQERGYTF
CDR3nt: TGTGCCAGCAGCTTTGGACAGGAAAGAGGCTACACCTTC

abundance: few
v_gene: TRBV4-3
j_gene: TRBJ1-5
d_gene: NA
CDR3aa: CASSQDYSYIGQPQHF
CDR3nt: TGCGCCAGCAGCCAAGATTACAGTTATATCGGTCAGCCCCAGCATTTT

abundance: NA
v_gene: TRBV24-1
j_gene: TRBJ1-3
d_gene: TRBD1
CDR3aa: CATSDPYRGGNTIYF
CDR3nt: TGTGCCACCAGTGATCCTTACAGGGGTGGAAACACCATATATTTT

abundance: NA
v_gene: TRBV4-1
j_gene: TRBJ1-4
d_gene: NA
CDR3aa: CASSQGGGWNEKLFF
CDR3nt: TGCGCCAGCAGCCAAGGAGGCGGATGGAACGAAAAACTGTTTTTT

abundance: NA
v_gene: TRBV2
j_gene: TRBJ1-5
d_gene: NA
CDR3aa: CASSYSPLGGPTFGQPQHF
CDR3nt: TGTGCCAGCAGTTATTCGCCCCTAGGAGGTCCAACGTTTGGTCAGCCCCAGCATTTT

abundance: NA
v_gene: TRBV12-5
j_gene: TRBJ1-1
d_gene: NA
CDR3aa: CASGSSDGIEAFF
CDR3nt: TGTGCTAGTGGTTCCTCCGACGGGATTGAAGCTTTCTTT

abundance: NA
v_gene: TRBV6-5
j_gene: TRBJ1-1
d_gene: TRBD1
CDR3aa: CASSYSGQGWRTEAFF
CDR3nt: TGTGCCAGCAGTTACTCCGGACAGGGTTGGCGAACTGAAGCTTTCTTT

abundance: NA
v_gene: TRBV2
j_gene: TRBJ1-1
d_gene: NA
CDR3aa: CASTSGSITEAFF
CDR3nt: TGTGCCAGCACATCGGGGTCCATTACTGAAGCTTTCTTT

abundance: NA
v_gene: TRBV12-5
j_gene: TRBJ1-3
d_gene: TRBD1
CDR3aa: CASASQGQSNTIYF
CDR3nt: TGTGCTAGTGCCTCTCAGGGACAGAGTAACACCATATATTTT

abundance: NA
v_gene: TRBV6-2/TRBV6-3
j_gene: TRBJ1-5
d_gene: NA
CDR3aa: CASSYYSQAVVRNQPQHF
CDR3nt: TGTGCCAGCAGTTACTACTCACAGGCGGTCGTCCGCAATCAGCCCCAGCATTTT

abundance: NA
v_gene: TRBV2
j_gene: TRBJ1-1
d_gene: NA
CDR3aa: CASRQGSEAFF
CDR3nt: TGTGCCAGCAGACAGGGATCTGAAGCTTTCTTT

abundance: NA
v_gene: TRBV5-1
j_gene: TRBJ2-1
d_gene: NA
CDR3aa: CASSPPRPSGTNEQFF
CDR3nt: TGCGCCAGCAGCCCCCCTCGGCCCTCAGGGACAAATGAGCAGTTCTTC

abundance: NA
v_gene: TRBV5-1
j_gene: TRBJ2-3
d_gene: NA
CDR3aa: CASNSQGTVADTQYF
CDR3nt: TGCGCCAGCAACTCCCAGGGGACGGTGGCAGATACGCAGTATTTT

abundance: once
v_gene: TRBV6-5
j_gene: TRBJ1-1
d_gene: NA
CDR3aa: CASSYQRGTEAFF
CDR3nt: TGTGCCAGCAGTTACCAGAGAGGTACTGAAGCTTTCTTT

abundance: NA
v_gene: TRBV3-1/TRBV3-2
j_gene: TRBJ2-5
d_gene: TRBD2
CDR3aa: CASSRSGGEKTQYF
CDR3nt: TGTGCCAGCAGCCGCAGCGGGGGGGAAAAGACCCAGTACTTC

abundance: NA
v_gene: TRBV6-5
j_gene: TRBJ1-5
d_gene: NA
CDR3aa: CASSYGVNQPQHF
CDR3nt: TGTGCCAGCAGTTACGGAGTGAATCAGCCCCAGCATTTT

abundance: once
v_gene: TRBV7-6
j_gene: TRBJ2-2
d_gene: NA
CDR3aa: CASSFSTGELFF
CDR3nt: TGTGCCAGCAGCTTTAGCACCGGGGAGCTGTTTTTT

abundance: once
v_gene: TRBV11-2
j_gene: TRBJ2-7
d_gene: NA
CDR3aa: CASSLGLHPYEQYF
CDR3nt: TGTGCCAGCAGCTTGGGGCTACACCCCTACGAGCAGTACTTC

abundance: NA
v_gene: TRBV5-6
j_gene: TRBJ1-6
d_gene: NA
CDR3aa: CASSLEQGRSPLHF
CDR3nt: TGTGCCAGCAGCTTGGAACAGGGAAGATCACCCCTCCACTTT

abundance: NA
v_gene: TRBV30
j_gene: TRBJ2-7
d_gene: TRBD1
CDR3aa: CACQPGARGTYEQYF
CDR3nt: TGTGCCTGCCAACCAGGGGCCAGGGGGACCTACGAGCAGTACTTC

abundance: NA
v_gene: TRBV5-4
j_gene: TRBJ2-1
d_gene: NA
CDR3aa: CASSLRQKYNEQFF
CDR3nt: TGTGCCAGCAGCTTACGACAGAAATACAATGAGCAGTTCTTC

abundance: NA
v_gene: TRBV11-2
j_gene: TRBJ2-1
d_gene: NA
CDR3aa: CASSATTVTYNEQFF
CDR3nt: TGTGCCAGCAGCGCTACGACAGTTACCTACAATGAGCAGTTCTTC

abundance: NA
v_gene: TRBV30
j_gene: TRBJ1-2
d_gene: NA
CDR3aa: CAWSVTQGFLYGYTF
CDR3nt: TGTGCCTGGAGTGTAACTCAGGGGTTTCTCTATGGCTACACCTTC

abundance: NA
v_gene: TRBV5-6
j_gene: TRBJ1-5
d_gene: NA
CDR3aa: CASSFNGWGQGGNQPQHF
CDR3nt: TGTGCCAGCAGCTTCAATGGATGGGGGCAGGGAGGCAATCAGCCCCAGCATTTT

abundance: NA
v_gene: TRBV7-6
j_gene: TRBJ2-3
d_gene: TRBD2
CDR3aa: CASSLGPRGGGWTDTQYF
CDR3nt: TGTGCCAGCAGCTTAGGCCCAAGGGGCGGGGGGTGGACAGATACGCAGTATTTT

abundance: NA
v_gene: TRBV7-2
j_gene: TRBJ1-2
d_gene: TRBD1
CDR3aa: CASSTTGAAEVSYGYTF
CDR3nt: TGTGCCAGCAGCACGACAGGGGCCGCCGAGGTCTCCTATGGCTACACCTTC

abundance: NA
v_gene: TRBV28
j_gene: TRBJ2-7
d_gene: TRBD1
CDR3aa: CASDETGVPEQYF
CDR3nt: TGTGCCAGCGATGAGACAGGGGTCCCCGAGCAGTACTTC

abundance: NA
v_gene: TRBV7-2
j_gene: TRBJ2-3
d_gene: TRBD2
CDR3aa: CASGRQAGGPDTQYF
CDR3nt: TGTGCCAGCGGCAGACAAGCGGGGGGGCCAGATACGCAGTATTTT

abundance: NA
v_gene: TRBV6-5
j_gene: TRBJ1-3
d_gene: NA
CDR3aa: CASSPRRSGNTIYF
CDR3nt: TGTGCCAGCAGCCCACGGAGATCTGGAAACACCATATATTTT

abundance: NA
v_gene: TRBV5-5
j_gene: TRBJ1-1
d_gene: TRBD1
CDR3aa: CASNYRGVTNTEAFF
CDR3nt: TGTGCCAGCAACTACAGGGGCGTAACGAACACTGAAGCTTTCTTT

abundance: once
v_gene: TRBV9
j_gene: TRBJ2-3
d_gene: NA
CDR3aa: CASSTRQQGTDTQYF
CDR3nt: TGTGCCAGCAGCACTCGTCAACAGGGTACAGATACGCAGTATTTT

abundance: few
v_gene: TRBV5-4
j_gene: TRBJ2-1
d_gene: TRBD2
CDR3aa: CASSSSGGTYNEQFF
CDR3nt: TGTGCCAGCAGCTCCTCGGGGGGTACCTACAATGAGCAGTTCTTC

abundance: NA
v_gene: TRBV10-3
j_gene: TRBJ1-2
d_gene: NA
CDR3aa: CAISPGLDYGYTF
CDR3nt: TGTGCCATCAGTCCTGGACTGGACTATGGCTACACCTTC

abundance: NA
v_gene: TRBV10-3
j_gene: TRBJ2-7
d_gene: TRBD1
CDR3aa: CAISEGTDYEQYF
CDR3nt: TGTGCCATCAGTGAGGGGACAGACTACGAGCAGTACTTC

abundance: NA
v_gene: TRBV5-1
j_gene: TRBJ1-4
d_gene: NA
CDR3aa: CASSYLGTANEKLFF
CDR3nt: TGCGCCAGCAGCTACCTTGGGACTGCTAATGAAAAACTGTTTTTT

abundance: NA
v_gene: TRBV11-3
j_gene: TRBJ2-1
d_gene: NA
CDR3aa: CASSLGGTRGQFF
CDR3nt: TGTGCCAGCAGCTTAGGAGGTACGCGGGGGCAGTTCTTC

abundance: NA
v_gene: TRBV9
j_gene: TRBJ1-6
d_gene: TRBD1
CDR3aa: CASSPGDSRNSPLHF
CDR3nt: TGTGCCAGCAGCCCCGGGGACAGTCGAAATTCACCCCTCCACTTT

abundance: NA
v_gene: TRBV2
j_gene: TRBJ2-1
d_gene: NA
CDR3aa: CASTTGRLVEQFF
CDR3nt: TGTGCCAGCACCACAGGCAGGCTGGTTGAGCAGTTCTTC

abundance: NA
v_gene: TRBV6-5
j_gene: TRBJ1-2
d_gene: TRBD1
CDR3aa: CASSYGGTGNGYTF
CDR3nt: TGTGCCAGCAGTTACGGTGGGACAGGGAATGGCTACACCTTC

abundance: NA
v_gene: TRBV11-2
j_gene: TRBJ1-4
d_gene: TRBD1
CDR3aa: CASSSQGQGVVEKLFF
CDR3nt: TGTGCCAGCAGCTCGCAAGGACAGGGGGTTGTTGAAAAACTGTTTTTT

abundance: NA
v_gene: TRBV7-2
j_gene: TRBJ2-5
d_gene: TRBD1
CDR3aa: CASSSAGTVGETQYF
CDR3nt: TGTGCCAGCAGTTCCGCCGGGACAGTGGGCGAGACCCAGTACTTC

abundance: NA
v_gene: TRBV7-9
j_gene: TRBJ2-5
d_gene: TRBD1
CDR3aa: CASSLYGTAIQETQYF
CDR3nt: TGTGCCAGCAGCTTATACGGGACAGCTATCCAAGAGACCCAGTACTTC

abundance: NA
v_gene: TRBV28
j_gene: TRBJ1-6
d_gene: TRBD1
CDR3aa: CASSLGQGASYNSPLHF
CDR3nt: TGTGCCAGCAGTTTGGGACAGGGGGCTTCCTATAATTCACCCCTCCACTTT

abundance: NA
v_gene: TRBV28
j_gene: TRBJ1-4
d_gene: NA
CDR3aa: CASSLETLQGEKLFF
CDR3nt: TGTGCCAGCAGTTTGGAGACGCTTCAAGGTGAAAAACTGTTTTTT

abundance: NA
v_gene: TRBV5-1
j_gene: TRBJ2-4
d_gene: NA
CDR3aa: CASRGVGKNIQYF
CDR3nt: TGCGCCAGCAGAGGAGTGGGCAAAAACATTCAGTACTTC

abundance: NA
v_gene: TRBV30
j_gene: TRBJ1-1
d_gene: NA
CDR3aa: CAWIRRLNTEAFF
CDR3nt: TGTGCCTGGATACGCAGATTGAACACTGAAGCTTTCTTT

abundance: NA
v_gene: TRBV10-3
j_gene: TRBJ1-1
d_gene: TRBD1
CDR3aa: CATPGQEEGEAFF
CDR3nt: TGTGCCACTCCAGGACAGGAAGAGGGTGAAGCTTTCTTT

abundance: NA
v_gene: TRBV5-6
j_gene: TRBJ1-2
d_gene: NA
CDR3aa: CASSLPGAGGYTF
CDR3nt: TGTGCCAGCAGCTTGCCAGGGGCCGGCGGCTACACCTTC

abundance: NA
v_gene: TRBV5-1
j_gene: TRBJ2-7
d_gene: NA
CDR3aa: CASSAGQPYEQYF
CDR3nt: TGCGCCAGCAGCGCAGGACAGCCGTACGAGCAGTACTTC

abundance: NA
v_gene: TRBV9
j_gene: TRBJ2-1
d_gene: TRBD2
CDR3aa: CASSVVSGGRAVF
CDR3nt: TGTGCCAGCAGCGTAGTTAGCGGGGGCCGGGCGGTCTTC

abundance: NA
v_gene: TRBV5-4
j_gene: TRBJ2-7
d_gene: NA
CDR3aa: CASSQQGIDEQYF
CDR3nt: TGTGCCAGCAGCCAGCAGGGAATAGACGAGCAGTACTTC

abundance: NA
v_gene: TRBV5-1
j_gene: TRBJ2-2
d_gene: NA
CDR3aa: CASSLAPLSTGELFF
CDR3nt: TGCGCCAGCAGCTTGGCCCCACTGAGCACCGGGGAGCTGTTTTTT

abundance: NA
v_gene: TRBV11-2
j_gene: TRBJ2-3
d_gene: NA
CDR3aa: CASSLAPDTQYF
CDR3nt: TGTGCCAGCAGCTTAGCTCCCGATACGCAGTATTTT

abundance: once
v_gene: TRBV27
j_gene: TRBJ2-1
d_gene: TRBD2
CDR3aa: CASSRPGLAGANSDEQFF
CDR3nt: TGTGCCAGCAGCCGGCCTGGACTAGCGGGGGCCAATAGCGATGAGCAGTTCTTC

abundance: NA
v_gene: TRBV5-5
j_gene: TRBJ1-1
d_gene: NA
CDR3aa: CASSIRGRDTEAFF
CDR3nt: TGTGCCAGCAGCATCAGGGGCAGAGACACTGAAGCTTTCTTT

abundance: NA
v_gene: TRBV25-1
j_gene: TRBJ1-6
d_gene: TRBD1
CDR3aa: CASSEDRLSSYNSPLHF
CDR3nt: TGTGCCAGCAGTGAGGACAGGCTGAGCTCCTATAATTCACCCCTCCACTTT